The clone carrying this T cell receptor (beta chain) was seen more than once but under ten times. Its target is unknown. Time point described: pre-treatment sample, taken before nivolumab and TIL therapy. Tumor tissue came from excised metastases, mostly pleural nodules or supraclavicular lymph nodes. Enrollment ran from 2017 to January 2020. The data derive from a study of TIL therapy for anti-PD-1-resistant metastatic lung cancer. Sequencing used immunoSEQ v3. Survey-level samples got some 2 million read pairs; deep-level samples got roughly 5-6.5 million. Libraries were prepared by immunoSEQ multiplex PCR; TCRdb keeps only in-frame clonotypes and omits some of them. The sample lists approximately 27,000 clones, about two thirds occurring once. Points from the study as a whole: The cohort had more treatment-naive, never-smoker and oncogene-addicted patients than typical. Many TIL product clones were absent from baseline tumor, suggesting clonal contraction.

The CDR3 is 15 amino acids. The receptor's source is a person aged 25 to 85 with non-small cell lung cancer. The J gene is TRBJ1-5, the V gene TRBV21-1; no DNA check was done on the table's D call, TRBD1. TRBV21-1 is a pseudogene segment. Source: tumor tissue, taken at baseline. CDR3 nucleotide sequence: TGTGCCAGCGGGACCGGGACAGGGCTTTATCAGCCCCAGCATTTT. Translation: CASGTGTGLYQPQHF.